The 3 T cell receptor beta chains below were found in one sample sequenced in a study of tumor-infiltrating lymphocytes in primary liver carcinoma. Total RNA (approximately 500 ng) served as template for TCR beta cDNA synthesis primed by a constant-region primer. Three rounds of nested multiplex PCR with slightly modified ARM-PCR produced TCR beta libraries. Researchers ran the first two PCR rounds for roughly 11 cycles each with TRBV1-TRBV30 forward primers and a C-beta reverse primer. MiXCR, applied by TCRdb to the multiplex PCR reads, yields one record per CDR3 protein. The data show just over 300,000 distinct CDR3 sequences, 58% seen once. Unsorted whole blood yielded blood RNA, and germline DNA was extracted as well. Sequencing was performed on peripheral blood. The receptors come from a woman in her twenties or thirties with primary liver carcinoma and hepatitis B virus infection.

The chain combines TRBV28 with TRBJ1-5, with TRBD1 identical over 8 bases. This CDR3 comprises 15 residues. Germline CDR1 is MDHEN and CDR2 is SYDVKM. J was trimmed by 3 bases and V by 5 bases; bases with no gene match: 6. In nucleotides, the CDR3 is TGTGCCAGCAGTGGCCGGGACAGGCCCAATCAGCCCCAGCATTTT. It yields the protein CASSGRDRPNQPQHF.

Points on this clonotype: Germline and junction disagree at one end, which may indicate a read error. The chain employs TRBV11-2 and TRBJ1-2; 8 bases align to TRBD1. This CDR3 spans 18 amino acids. Looked up from germline, CDR1 is SGHAT and CDR2 is FQNNGV. The chain's CDR3 is CASSLQGAGIGAGYGNTF. As DNA, the CDR3 is TGTGCCAGCAGCTTACAGGGGGCGGGGATAGGCGCAGGCTATGGCAACACCTTC. Filled out from reference TRBV11-2 and TRBJ1-2, the complete variable domain reads EAGVAQSPRYKIIEKRQSVAFWCNPISGHATLYWYQQILGQGPKLLIQFQNNGVVDDSQLPKDRFSAERLKGVDSTLKIQPAKLEDSAVYLCASSLQGAGIGAGYGNTFGSGTRLTVV.

This chain connects TRBV7-9 to TRBJ2-2; D remains unclear. The CDR3 is made up of 15 amino acids. V shed 7 bases and J shed 3 bases, with 15 bases lying between them. The germline V gene has CDR1 SEHNR and CDR2 FQNEAQ (reference sequence). CDR3 bases: TGTGCCAGCACCCCGGGCATCTTTGACACCGGGGAGCTGTTTTTT. Translating it yields CASTPGIFDTGELFF. The entire variable domain, with the rest obtained from reference TRBV7-9 and TRBJ2-2, is as follows: DTGVSQNPRHKITKRGQNVTFRCDPISEHNRLYWYRQTLGQGPEFLTYFQNEAQLEKSRLLSDRFSAERPKGSFSTLEIQRTEQGDSAMYLCASTPGIFDTGELFFGEGSRLTVL.